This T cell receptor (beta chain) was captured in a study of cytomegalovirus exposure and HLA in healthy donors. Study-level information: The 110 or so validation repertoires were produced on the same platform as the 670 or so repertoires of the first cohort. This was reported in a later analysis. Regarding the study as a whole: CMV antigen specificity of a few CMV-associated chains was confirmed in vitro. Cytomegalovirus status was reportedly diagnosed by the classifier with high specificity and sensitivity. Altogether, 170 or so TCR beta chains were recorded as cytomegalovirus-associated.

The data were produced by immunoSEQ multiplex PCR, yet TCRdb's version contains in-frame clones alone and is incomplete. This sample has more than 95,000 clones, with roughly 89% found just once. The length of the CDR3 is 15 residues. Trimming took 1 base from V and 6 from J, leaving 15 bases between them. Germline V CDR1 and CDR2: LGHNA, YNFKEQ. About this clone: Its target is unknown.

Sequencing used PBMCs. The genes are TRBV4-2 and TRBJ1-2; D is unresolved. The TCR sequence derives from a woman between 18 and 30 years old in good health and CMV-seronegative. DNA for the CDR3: TGTGCCAGCAGCCAAGCGCCAGCGACGGGGAATGGCTACACCTTC. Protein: CASSQAPATGNGYTF.